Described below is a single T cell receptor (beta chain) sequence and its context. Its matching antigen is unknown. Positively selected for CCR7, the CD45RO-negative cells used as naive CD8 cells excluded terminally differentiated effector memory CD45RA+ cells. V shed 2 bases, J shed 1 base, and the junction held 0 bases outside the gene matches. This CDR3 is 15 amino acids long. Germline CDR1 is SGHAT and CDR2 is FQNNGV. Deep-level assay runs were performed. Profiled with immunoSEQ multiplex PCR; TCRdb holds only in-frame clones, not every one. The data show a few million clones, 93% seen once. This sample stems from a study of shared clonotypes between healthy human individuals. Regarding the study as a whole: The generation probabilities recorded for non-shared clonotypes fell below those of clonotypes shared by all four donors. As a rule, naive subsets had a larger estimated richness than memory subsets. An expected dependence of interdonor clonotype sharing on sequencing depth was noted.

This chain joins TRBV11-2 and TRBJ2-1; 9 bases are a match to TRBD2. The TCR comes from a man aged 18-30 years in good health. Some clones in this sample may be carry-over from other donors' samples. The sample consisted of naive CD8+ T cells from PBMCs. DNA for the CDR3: TGTGCCAGCAGCTTAACTAGCGGGTCCTACAATGAGCAGTTCTTC. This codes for CASSLTSGSYNEQFF.